Below, 18 T cell receptor beta chains from the same sample are listed, as sequenced in a study of response to subunit inactivated influenza vaccine. TCRdb passed the RT-PCR reads through MiXCR, listing each CDR3 protein once. There are roughly 630,000 distinct CDR3 sequences in the sample; around 15% occur only once, and less than 8.5% lies in the top ten. The starting material was PBMCs from blood, obtained less than 15 days before vaccination. Receptors originate from a man aged 50 to 60 who received an inactivated influenza vaccine.

The chain recombines TRBV11-2 with TRBJ2-1; 7 bases line up with TRBD2. V gave up 3 bases and J gave up 9 bases; unmatched junction bases: 5. The CDR3 loop spans 13 amino acids. Germline V gene sequence: CDR1 SGHAT, CDR2 FQNNGV. CDR3 residues: CASSFVSGSEQFF. The DNA for the CDR3 is TGTGCCAGCAGCTTCGTTAGCGGGTCTGAGCAGTTCTTC.

This chain's CDR3 is CATSNGLPNTGELFF. The CDR3 nucleotides are TGTGCCACCAGCAATGGACTACCGAACACCGGGGAGCTGTTTTTT. The chain is built from TRBV15 and TRBJ2-2; possible D gene TRBD2, 6 bases. The V end was cut by 4 bases, the J end by 0 bases, with 9 bases between. Germline V gene sequence: CDR1 LNHNV, CDR2 YYDKDF (reference sequence). The CDR3 is 15 residues long.

This clonotype appeared a few times. The J gene is TRBJ2-1, the V gene TRBV20-1; possibly TRBD2 for D (5 bases). CDR3 length equals 16 residues. With 0 bases removed from V and 0 bases from J, the gap between germline ends came to 12 bases. The germline CDR1 and CDR2 sequences are DFQATT and SNEGSKA (reference sequence). CDR3 sequence reads: CSARDLAGSSYNEQFF. CDR3 nucleotide sequence: TGCAGTGCTAGAGATCTGGCGGGCAGCTCCTACAATGAGCAGTTCTTC.

The chain links TRBV28 to TRBJ1-5; D is unresolved. The CDR3 spans 15 residues. V lost 3 bases, J lost 3 bases, and 12 bases lay in between. Per germline, CDR1 MDHEN and CDR2 SYDVKM. The CDR3 protein is CASSFRGWNNQPQHF. The CDR3 region has the DNA TGTGCCAGCAGTTTTCGAGGTTGGAACAATCAGCCCCAGCATTTT.

This clonotype was counted many times. This sequence joins TRBV5-6 and TRBJ2-7; D is possibly TRBD1 (6 bases). Germline values: CDR1 SGHDT, CDR2 YYEEEE. V gave up 4 bases and J gave up 9 bases, with 11 bases separating them. This CDR3 has 11 residues. The CDR3 here is CASSVEGGQYF. In DNA form, the CDR3 reads TGTGCCAGCAGCGTGGAAGGGGGGCAGTACTTC. Using reference TRBV5-6 and TRBJ2-7 for the parts outside the CDR3, the full variable domain is DAGVTQSPTHLIKTRGQQVTLRCSPKSGHDTVSWYQQALGQGPQFIFQYYEEEERQRGNFPDRFSGHQFPNYSSELNVNALLLGDSALYLCASSVEGGQYFGPGTRLTVT.

This clonotype has a count of ten or more. V is TRBV7-2 and J is TRBJ1-1; D uncertain. Trimming stripped 5 bases from V and 6 bases from J, with 16 bases between. This CDR3 has 14 residues. Germline V gene data show CDR1 as SGHTA and CDR2 as FQGNSA. The CDR3 loop is CASSAQHTPPEAFF. The CDR3 coding sequence is TGTGCCAGCAGCGCACAGCATACACCCCCTGAAGCTTTCTTT. The full variable domain, in which reference TRBV7-2 and TRBJ1-1 provide the parts outside the CDR3, is GAGVSQSPSNKVTEKGKDVELRCDPISGHTALYWYRQSLGQGLEFLIYFQGNSAPDKSGLPSDRFSAERTGGSVSTLTIQRTQQEDSAVYLCASSAQHTPPEAFFGQGTRLTVV.

This clonotype was detected a few times. This sequence joins TRBV7-9 and TRBJ1-2; D remains ambiguous. Trimming left V 0 bases short and J 6 bases short, with 11 bases between. There are 14 residues in the CDR3. CDR1 is SEHNR, CDR2 FQNEAQ, per germline (reference sequence). The CDR3 region is CASSLADGFNGYTF. The CDR3 bases are TGTGCCAGCAGCTTAGCAGACGGGTTCAATGGCTACACCTTC.

This clonotype was observed at least ten times. The chain recombines TRBV20-1 with TRBJ2-1, with 11 bases fitting TRBD2. This CDR3 has 14 residues. Germline V gene data show CDR1 as DFQATT and CDR2 as SNEGSKA (reference sequence). V lost 6 bases to trimming and J lost 2 bases; unmatched junction nucleotides: 3. CDR3 sequence (DNA): TGCAGTGCACCGACTAGCGGGGCCTACAATGAGCAGTTCTTC. This encodes CSAPTSGAYNEQFF.

This clonotype was seen only a few times. The rearrangement joins TRBV29-1 to TRBJ2-5; D possibly matches TRBD1 or TRBD2 (5 bases each). Germline values: CDR1 SQVTM, CDR2 ANQGSEA. V lost 7 bases, J lost 5 bases, and 11 bases lay in between. This CDR3 region has 11 residues. The chain's CDR3 is CSARWGETQYF. CDR3 in DNA: TGCAGCGCTCGTTGGGGGGAGACCCAGTACTTC.

This clonotype was recorded a few times. The chain joins TRBV6-5 to TRBJ2-1, with D unresolved. Per germline, CDR1 MNHEY and CDR2 SVGAGI. The CDR3 is made up of 12 amino acids. The V gene lost 4 bases and the J gene lost 9 bases, with 10 bases spanning the gap. CDR3: CASSSRTFEQFF. CDR3 DNA sequence: TGTGCCAGCAGTTCCAGAACTTTTGAGCAGTTCTTC.

In this sample, this clonotype turned up a few times. This rearrangement joins TRBV12-3 or TRBV12-4 to TRBJ2-3, with D perhaps TRBD1 (6 bases). Trimming removed 6 bases at V and 4 bases at J, with 14 bases between. The CDR3 loop spans 14 amino acids. CDR3 region: CASSRSQGPDTQYF. CDR3 DNA: TGTGCCAGCAGCCGATCACAGGGCCCAGATACGCAGTATTTT.

This clonotype was seen only a few times. The chain joins TRBV4-3 to TRBJ2-7; a weak D match, TRBD2 (5 bases). This CDR3 spans 15 amino acids. Germline CDR1 is LGHNA and CDR2 is YSLEER. Trimming left V 0 bases short and J 1 base short, with 10 bases between. This CDR3 is CASSQDLRGSYEQYF. CDR3 DNA: TGCGCCAGCAGCCAAGATTTACGGGGTTCCTACGAGCAGTACTTC.

This clonotype was found many times. This sequence joins TRBV7-9 and TRBJ2-2, with unresolved D. The CDR3 runs 11 residues. Germline CDR1 and CDR2: SEHNR and FQNEAQ (reference sequence). The V gene lost 8 bases and the J gene lost 6 bases, with 7 bases spanning the gap. The chain's CDR3 is CASLESGELFF. The CDR3 DNA reads TGTGCCAGCCTGGAGTCCGGGGAGCTGTTTTTT. The full variable domain, rest sourced from reference TRBV7-9 and TRBJ2-2, is DTGVSQNPRHKITKRGQNVTFRCDPISEHNRLYWYRQTLGQGPEFLTYFQNEAQLEKSRLLSDRFSAERPKGSFSTLEIQRTEQGDSAMYLCASLESGELFFGEGSRLTVL.

This clonotype was observed at least ten times. J is TRBJ1-2 and V is TRBV13; no clear D gene. From germline, CDR1 is PRHDT and CDR2 FYEKMQ (reference sequence). The CDR3 consists of 12 residues. V was pared by 6 bases and J by 4 bases, with 9 bases between. The CDR3 coding sequence is TGTGCCAGCAGAGGGTCCCGCTATGGCTACACCTTC. Translated: CASRGSRYGYTF.

This clonotype turned up a few times. This chain links TRBV12-3 or TRBV12-4 with TRBJ1-3; TRBD1 might be the D (6 bases). The CDR3 is 15 residues long. Deletions cut 6 bases from V and 4 bases from J, with 16 bases between. CDR3 nucleotides: TGTGCCAGCAGGCGACAGGAGATCCTAGGAAACACCATATATTTT. It is translated as CASRRQEILGNTIYF.

This chain uses TRBV6-5 with TRBJ1-5; D unclear. This CDR3 comprises 13 residues. CDR1 is MNHEY, CDR2 SVGAGI, per germline. The ends were cut back, 0 bases at V and 5 bases at J, with 5 bases in the middle. The CDR3 sequence: CASSYSGYQPQHF. In DNA, the CDR3 is TGTGCCAGCAGTTACTCTGGGTATCAGCCCCAGCATTTT.

The CDR3 reads CASSKDTGELFF. The DNA of the CDR3 is TGTGCCAGCAGTAAGGATACCGGGGAGCTGTTTTTT. This sequence joins TRBV25-1 and TRBJ2-2; D remains ambiguous. CDR3 length: 12 amino acids. V shed 5 bases and J shed 5 bases, with 6 bases lying between them. The germline V gene has CDR1 MGHDK and CDR2 SYGVNS.

This chain links TRBV28 with TRBJ2-1; 12 positions match TRBD2. In germline, CDR1 is MDHEN, CDR2 SYDVKM. The V and J ends lost 5 bases and 5 bases, in that order; junction bases with no gene match: 10. The CDR3 is 17 amino acids. Written as DNA, the CDR3 is TGTGCCAGCAGTACCCCCGGACTAGCGGGGAGACACAATGAGCAGTTCTTC. Its protein is CASSTPGLAGRHNEQFF.